Presented here are 29 T cell receptor beta chains from one specimen sequenced in a study of patients and donors after allogeneic stem cell transplantation. TCRdb ran MiXCR on the RT-PCR reads and lists one entry per CDR3 protein. Of approximately 160,000 distinct CDR3 sequences listed, about 29% are singletons. The sequenced sample consisted of blood, either unsorted or a sorted T cell fraction (not recorded which). Every receptor here comes from a human donor who was either an allogeneic HSCT recipient or a stem cell or donor lymphocyte infusion donor (not recorded which). It is not recorded whose cells these are; they may come from a transplant donor.

This chain links TRBV10-3 with TRBJ2-1; 7 bases are a match to TRBD1. CDR1 and CDR2 from the germline V gene are ENHRY and SYGVKD. Germline trimming cut 4 bases from V and 11 bases from J; bases unmatched to any gene: 2. The CDR3 consists of 11 residues. This CDR3 reads CAISADRQQFF. The CDR3, as DNA: TGTGCCATCAGTGCGGACAGGCAGCAGTTCTTC.

The chain combines TRBV9 with TRBJ1-2; no definite D call. The CDR3 is 14 residues long. Trimming took off 0 bases at V and 2 bases at J, with 8 bases between the two ends. Germline V gene data show CDR1 as SGDLS and CDR2 as YYNGEE. The CDR3, as DNA: TGTGCCAGCAGCGTAGAGCCCGGGAACTATGGCTACACCTTC. The encoded protein is CASSVEPGNYGYTF.

The chain joins TRBV12-3 or TRBV12-4 to TRBJ2-6; 7 nucleotides line up with TRBD1. The CDR3 contains 17 residues. V lost 4 bases to trimming and J lost 1 base; unmatched junction nucleotides: 7. This CDR3 reads CASSWTGSESGANVLTF. The DNA of the CDR3 is TGTGCCAGCAGTTGGACAGGTTCGGAATCTGGGGCCAACGTCCTGACTTTC.

This clonotype was observed a few times. The chain uses TRBV6-5 and TRBJ2-5; D gene unclear. The CDR3 is made up of 15 amino acids. Germline V lookup: CDR1 MNHEY, CDR2 SVGAGI. V gave up 0 bases and J gave up 5 bases, with 13 bases separating them. The CDR3: CASSYSRPGYETQYF. The CDR3 DNA reads as TGTGCCAGCAGTTACTCACGGCCCGGCTACGAGACCCAGTACTTC.

This clonotype was picked up a small number of times. CDR3 DNA: TGCAGTGCTAGCACTAGCGGGAGTCCATACGAGCAGTACTTC. It encodes CSASTSGSPYEQYF. J is TRBJ2-7 and V is TRBV20-1, with 11 bases aligning to TRBD2. V lost 3 bases and J lost 4; bases outside the gene matches: 5. This CDR3 comprises 14 residues. The germline CDR1 and CDR2 sequences are DFQATT and SNEGSKA (reference sequence).

The chain links TRBV5-1 to TRBJ2-4; no reliable D call. V lost 3 bases to trimming and J lost 2 bases, with 15 bases between them. The CDR3 runs to 16 residues. The germline V gene encodes CDR1 SGHRS and CDR2 YFSETQ. The CDR3 sequence is CASSYDSLGSKNIQYF. DNA of the CDR3: TGCGCCAGCAGCTACGACTCACTGGGGTCCAAAAACATTCAGTACTTC.

The chain combines TRBV7-3 with TRBJ2-5; D ambiguous. The germline V and J ends were trimmed by 2 bases and 3 bases, with 7 bases remaining between them. This CDR3 has 13 amino acids. Per germline, CDR1 SGHTA and CDR2 FQGTGA. Here the CDR3 DNA reads TGTGCCAGCAGCTTATGGGCAGAAGAGACCCAGTACTTC. This sequence encodes CASSLWAEETQYF.

This clonotype was recorded many times. The rearrangement uses TRBV7-2 and TRBJ1-3; 9 nucleotides align to TRBD1. After removal of 4 bases from V and 3 bases from J, the junction contained 10 bases not matched to a gene. The CDR3 runs to 17 residues. Germline CDR1 reads SGHTA; CDR2 reads FQGNSA. In DNA, the CDR3 is TGTGCCAGCAGCTATTCTATCGGGACAGGGTATGGAAACACCATATATTTT. Protein sequence: CASSYSIGTGYGNTIYF.

This clonotype has just a few counts. The chain joins TRBV7-2 to TRBJ1-2; D call uncertain. The germline CDR1 and CDR2 sequences are SGHTA and FQGNSA. V was shortened by 3 bases and J by 4 bases, with 9 bases between the two germline ends. CDR3 size: 13 residues. The CDR3 sequence: CASSLEVSYGYTF. The CDR3 DNA reads TGTGCCAGCAGCTTGGAGGTATCCTATGGCTACACCTTC. Filled out from reference TRBV7-2 and TRBJ1-2, the complete variable domain reads GAGVSQSPSNKVTEKGKDVELRCDPISGHTALYWYRQSLGQGLEFLIYFQGNSAPDKSGLPSDRFSAERTGGSVSTLTIQRTQQEDSAVYLCASSLEVSYGYTFGSGTRLTVV.

This clonotype was recorded a few times. The chain has TRBV21-1 and TRBJ2-2; the table's D call, TRBD1, was not checked against the DNA. TRBV21-1 is a documented pseudogene. The length of the CDR3 is 16 residues. CDR3 coding DNA: TGTGCCAGCAGCAAAACCCGGGACAGGGGTACCGGGGAGCTGTTTTTT. This translates into CASSKTRDRGTGELFF.

This chain links TRBV20-1 with TRBJ2-1; possibly TRBD2 for D (5 bases). CDR1 is DFQATT, CDR2 SNEGSKA, per germline (reference sequence). Deletions cut 3 bases from V and 0 bases from J, with 15 bases between. CDR3 length equals 16 residues. In nucleotides, the CDR3 is TGCAGTGCTAGGGGCCACCGCGGGCGCTCCTACAATGAGCAGTTCTTC. Its translation: CSARGHRGRSYNEQFF.

The chain couples TRBV27 to TRBJ2-7; a weak D match, TRBD2 (7 bases). V lost 5 bases, J lost 4 bases, and 21 bases lay in between. CDR1 is MNHEY, CDR2 SMNVEV, per germline (reference sequence). The CDR3 is 16 amino acids. DNA for the CDR3: TGTGCCAGCAGTCCCACCCGGGGGGCTGTTTCTTACGAGCAGTACTTC. It is translated as CASSPTRGAVSYEQYF.

This clonotype was recorded many times. The V gene is TRBV6-2 or TRBV6-3, the J gene TRBJ1-5, with D possibly being TRBD1 (6 bases). The CDR3 spans 15 residues. Trimming pared 4 bases from V and 3 bases from J, leaving 13 bases between. From germline, CDR1 is MNHEY and CDR2 SVGEGT. Here the CDR3 DNA reads TGTGCCAGCAGTTCTTCTCAGGGGCCCAATCAGCCCCAGCATTTT. Translating gives CASSSSQGPNQPQHF.

This clonotype came up many times. The chain recombines TRBV12-3 or TRBV12-4 with TRBJ2-1; TRBD2 might be the D (5 bases). The CDR3 sequence is 12 residues long. V shed 6 bases and J shed 5 bases, with 8 bases lying between them. The CDR3 region is CASRSSDNEQFF. The CDR3 DNA sequence: TGTGCCAGCAGGAGTAGCGACAATGAGCAGTTCTTC.

The V gene is TRBV4-1, the J gene TRBJ1-6; 11 bases line up with TRBD1. This CDR3 comprises 15 residues. Germline assignment: CDR1 MGHRA and CDR2 YSYEKL. The V segment lost 9 bases and the J segment 10 bases; nucleotides outside the gene matches: 11. CDR3 nucleotide sequence: TGCGCCAGTAATCTTCCGGGACAGGGGGGCTCACCCCTCCACTTT. Protein sequence: CASNLPGQGGSPLHF.

This clonotype was recorded once. The V and J genes are TRBV6-2 or TRBV6-3 and TRBJ2-1, with 12 bases that match TRBD2. This CDR3 is built from 13 residues. The germline CDR1 and CDR2 sequences are MNHEY and SVGEGT. The CDR3 protein is CAVRTSGIHEQFF. The CDR3, as DNA: TGTGCTGTCCGGACTAGCGGGATCCATGAGCAGTTCTTC.

The chain links TRBV7-9 to TRBJ2-5; 12 bases map to TRBD2. Trimming at V came to 5 bases and at J to 5 bases, leaving 9 bases not matched to a gene. Germline CDR1 and CDR2: SEHNR and FQNEAQ (reference sequence). The CDR3 length is 16 residues. For the CDR3, the DNA is TGTGCCAGCAGCCCGAGACTAGCGGGAGTGTATGAGACCCAGTACTTC. Translating it yields CASSPRLAGVYETQYF.

CDR3 DNA: TGCGCCAGCAGCTTAACTAGCGGGAGTGATACGCAGTATTTT. Protein product: CASSLTSGSDTQYF. V gene TRBV5-1 combines with J gene TRBJ2-3, with 11 bases fitting TRBD2. Trimming cost V 2 bases and J 6 bases; bases outside gene matches: 2. The CDR3 extends over 14 amino acids. CDR1 SGHRS and CDR2 YFSETQ come from the germline V gene.

V usage is TRBV6-4 and J usage is TRBJ2-2, with D unresolved. V was trimmed by 6 bases and J by 3 bases, leaving 8 bases between them. The germline V gene encodes CDR1 MRHNA and CDR2 SNTAGT. CDR3 size: 13 residues. Here the CDR3 DNA reads TGTGCCAGCAGCCACGAAGACACCGGGGAGCTGTTTTTT. Protein sequence: CASSHEDTGELFF.

This clonotype was detected many times. The chain uses TRBV6-5 and TRBJ1-2; 9 positions match TRBD1. The germline CDR1 and CDR2 sequences are MNHEY and SVGAGI. The V segment lost 6 bases and the J segment 2 bases; nucleotides outside the gene matches: 4. The length of the CDR3 is 14 residues. This chain's CDR3 is CASSSGQGNYGYTF. The CDR3 region has the DNA TGTGCCAGCAGCTCTGGACAGGGGAACTATGGCTACACCTTC.

V usage is TRBV4-1 and J usage is TRBJ1-4; D is perhaps TRBD1 (5 bases). Trimming cost V 2 bases and J 2 bases, with 9 bases left between them. The CDR3 is 15 amino acids. The germline V gene has CDR1 MGHRA and CDR2 YSYEKL. CDR3 loop: CASSQYRKTNEKLFF. The CDR3 DNA reads as TGCGCCAGCAGCCAATACAGGAAGACTAATGAAAAACTGTTTTTT.

The table lists this clonotype with a count of one. V and J are TRBV12-3 or TRBV12-4 and TRBJ2-1; D unresolved. The germline V and J ends were trimmed by 5 bases and 15 bases, with 17 bases remaining between them. The CDR3 sequence is 12 residues long. DNA for the CDR3: TGTGCCAGCAGTCACAACATAATATCGCGGTTCTTC. Amino acids: CASSHNIISRFF.

This clonotype has only a few counts. This chain uses TRBV10-3 with TRBJ2-7; no definite D call. V lost 3 bases and J 3 bases, leaving 12 bases between the germline ends. Germline values: CDR1 ENHRY, CDR2 SYGVKD. This CDR3 is 14 amino acids long. In DNA form, the CDR3 reads TGTGCCATCAGTGACGGCAGTCGGATCTACGAGCAGTACTTC. Protein sequence: CAISDGSRIYEQYF.

This chain's CDR3 is CATKGLSNQPQHF. The CDR3 bases are TGTGCCACCAAGGGTCTTAGCAATCAGCCCCAGCATTTT. The chain has TRBV10-3 and TRBJ1-5, with D hard to call. The V end was cut by 10 bases, the J end by 0 bases, with 10 bases between. CDR1 and CDR2 (germline): ENHRY, SYGVKD. The CDR3 contains 13 residues.

The chain employs TRBV6-5 and TRBJ2-2; 7 bases are shared with TRBD2. The germline V gene has CDR1 MNHEY and CDR2 SVGAGI. This CDR3 region has 14 residues. Trimming took 6 bases from V and 1 from J; bases not matched to a gene: 2. The DNA of the CDR3 is TGTGCCAGCAGGGCGGGAGTGAACACCGGGGAGCTGTTTTTT. It encodes CASRAGVNTGELFF.

In its sample, this clonotype was seen many times. The rearrangement uses TRBV21-1 and TRBJ1-3. TRBV21-1 has pseudogene status. The CDR3 consists of 15 residues. CDR3 residues: CASSKVEGYGNTIYF. In nucleotides, the CDR3 is TGTGCCAGCAGCAAGGTCGAGGGTTACGGAAACACCATATATTTT.

The gene calls are TRBV20-1 and TRBJ1-5; TRBD1 matches at 9 bases. This CDR3 region has 15 residues. V gave up 6 bases and J gave up 1 base; unmatched junction bases: 7. Per germline, CDR1 DFQATT and CDR2 SNEGSKA (reference sequence). This CDR3 is CSAKAGTGSNQPQHF. CDR3 coding DNA: TGCAGTGCCAAAGCCGGGACAGGGAGCAATCAGCCCCAGCATTTT.

This clonotype occurred a few times. The V and J genes are TRBV29-1 and TRBJ2-7; tentative D call: TRBD2 (6 bases). Trimming shortened V by 5 bases and J by 3 bases, and 14 bases separated the two germline ends. Per the germline V gene, CDR1 is SQVTM and CDR2 is ANQGSEA. CDR3 length equals 13 residues. In nucleotides, the CDR3 is TGCAGCGTTCCGTCCATGGGGGGCTACGAGCAGTACTTC. It yields the protein CSVPSMGGYEQYF.

A few counts support this clonotype. The V call is TRBV12-3 or TRBV12-4, the J call TRBJ2-7; D is undetermined. Deletions cut 6 bases from V and 3 bases from J, with 15 bases between. This CDR3 spans 14 amino acids. The CDR3 spells CASSSRTADYEQYF. The CDR3 nucleotides are TGTGCCAGCAGCTCCCGGACGGCCGACTACGAGCAGTACTTC.